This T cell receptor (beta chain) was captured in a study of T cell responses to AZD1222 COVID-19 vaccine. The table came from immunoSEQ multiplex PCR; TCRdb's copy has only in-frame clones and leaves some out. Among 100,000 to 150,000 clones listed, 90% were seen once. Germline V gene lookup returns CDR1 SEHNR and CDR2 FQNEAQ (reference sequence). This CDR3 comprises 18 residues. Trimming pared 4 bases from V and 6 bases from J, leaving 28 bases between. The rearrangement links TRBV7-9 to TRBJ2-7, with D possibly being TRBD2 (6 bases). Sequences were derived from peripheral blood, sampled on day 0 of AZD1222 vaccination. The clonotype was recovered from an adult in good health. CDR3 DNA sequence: TGTGCCAGCAGCTATCGACGACTCGGGACTTCCCCTCACCCCGAGCAGTACTTC. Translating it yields CASSYRRLGTSPHPEQYF.